Listed here are 9 T cell receptor beta chains from one sample, sequenced in a study of T cells in pancreatic ductal adenocarcinoma. The selected patients with pancreatic ductal adenocarcinoma had surgery but no neoadjuvant therapy. Profiled with immunoSEQ multiplex PCR; TCRdb holds only in-frame clones, not every one. The sample includes about 17,000 clones, 88% of them seen just once. The sequenced sample was PBMCs. The receptors here all came from a human donor with pancreatic ductal adenocarcinoma.

The chain joins TRBV28 to TRBJ1-6, with TRBD1 matching over 7 bases. V was clipped by 5 bases and J by 10 bases; unmatched bases: 14. Per the germline V gene, CDR1 is MDHEN and CDR2 is SYDVKM. This CDR3 is 16 amino acids long. The CDR3 protein is CASSPWGQHSGSPLHF. The DNA of the CDR3 is TGTGCCAGCAGTCCCTGGGGACAGCACAGCGGATCACCCCTCCACTTT.

This chain connects TRBV6-6 to TRBJ1-4, with D maybe TRBD1 (6 bases). Trimming removed 2 bases at V and 4 bases at J, with 14 bases between. Germline assignment: CDR1 MNHNY and CDR2 SVGAGI (reference sequence). The CDR3 is 16 residues long. CDR3 in amino acids: CASSYGTSLDNEKLFF. As DNA, the CDR3 is TGTGCCAGCAGTTACGGGACATCCTTAGATAATGAAAAACTGTTTTTT.

The V gene is TRBV28, the J gene TRBJ2-7; TRBD1 matches 8 bases. This CDR3 is 15 amino acids long. Germline V gene data show CDR1 as MDHEN and CDR2 as SYDVKM. The V and J ends lost 6 bases and 1 base, in that order; junction bases with no gene match: 8. The CDR3 sequence is CASSAIRGQSYEQYF. The CDR3 DNA follows: TGTGCCAGCAGCGCAATCAGGGGGCAATCCTACGAGCAGTACTTC.

The chain carries TRBV15 and TRBJ1-1; TRBD1 might be the D (5 bases). V lost 2 bases, J lost 1 base, and 11 bases lay in between. This CDR3 has 15 residues. Germline values: CDR1 LNHNV, CDR2 YYDKDF (reference sequence). The CDR3 loop reads CATSRSDSSNTEAFF. DNA of the CDR3: TGTGCCACCAGCAGATCAGACAGTTCGAACACTGAAGCTTTCTTT.

The V call is TRBV6-5, the J call TRBJ1-1, with TRBD1 as a possible D gene (6 bases). With 0 bases removed from V and 0 bases from J, the gap between germline ends came to 11 bases. This CDR3 has 16 residues. Germline CDR1 is MNHEY and CDR2 is SVGAGI. Here the CDR3 DNA reads TGTGCCAGCAGTTACTCGGAGACAGGATTGAACACTGAAGCTTTCTTT. Amino acids: CASSYSETGLNTEAFF.

This chain uses TRBV15 with TRBJ1-1; D call uncertain. The CDR3 totals 12 residues. Per germline, CDR1 LNHNV and CDR2 YYDKDF (reference sequence). Between the trimmed V and J ends, which lost 1 base and 7 bases, there was a span of 7 bases. The CDR3 DNA reads as TGTGCCACCAGCAGAGTGGGAGGTGAAGCTTTCTTT. Translated, it gives CATSRVGGEAFF.

The J gene is TRBJ2-5, the V gene TRBV5-1, with 9 nucleotides matching TRBD1. The junction had 4 bases not matched to a gene; V was cut back by 3 bases and J by 4 bases. The germline V gene encodes CDR1 SGHRS and CDR2 YFSETQ. The CDR3 covers 14 residues. The CDR3: CASSSRDRAETQYF. In DNA form, the CDR3 reads TGCGCCAGCAGCTCCCGGGACAGGGCAGAGACCCAGTACTTC.

The V and J genes are TRBV19 and TRBJ1-5, with a weak D call TRBD1 (5 bases). The CDR3 spans 15 residues. Germline CDR1 and CDR2: LNHDA and SQIVND (reference sequence). V was trimmed by 1 base and J by 7 bases, leaving 14 bases between them. CDR3 coding DNA: TGTGCCAGTAGTATAGTTTTGGCGGGGGGGCAGCCCCAGCATTTT. Translated, it gives CASSIVLAGGQPQHF.

The J gene is TRBJ1-1, the V gene TRBV7-8; possibly TRBD1 for D (6 bases). In germline, CDR1 is SGHVS, CDR2 FQNEAQ. The germline V and J ends were trimmed by 0 bases and 6 bases, with 17 bases remaining between them. The CDR3 contains 16 residues. This CDR3 reads CASSLAQGGKAAEAFF. The CDR3, as DNA: TGTGCCAGCAGCTTAGCACAGGGAGGGAAGGCGGCTGAAGCTTTCTTT.